Below are 11 T cell receptor beta chains sequenced from a single sample in a study of human T cells and chemical hapten exposure. TCRdb analysed the RACE reads with MiXCR anew, one entry per CDR3 protein. Of some 91,000 distinct CDR3 sequences in the sample, 27% were seen once. The time point is: patch test 3, about 24 weeks after DPC sensitization. As to treatment: therapeutic diphenylcyclopropenone sensitization with weekly scalp DPC. This material consisted of whole blood, taken in connection with sensitization to the hapten diphenylcyclopropenone (DPC). These receptors originate from a man aged 40-50 years with alopecia areata. Some clones in this sample may be carry-over from other donors' samples.

The gene calls are TRBV5-6 and TRBJ1-1, with 9 bases that match TRBD1. This CDR3 has 17 amino acids. J gave up 4 bases and V 0 bases, and 10 bases lay outside the gene matches. Germline values: CDR1 SGHDT, CDR2 YYEEEE. Here the CDR3 reads CASSLAGTGTSSTEAFF. In nucleotides, the CDR3 is TGTGCCAGCAGCTTGGCCGGGACAGGGACGAGTTCCACTGAAGCTTTCTTT.

V gene TRBV29-1 combines with J gene TRBJ2-1; no definite D call. Trimming stripped 4 bases from V and 4 bases from J, with 11 bases between. This CDR3 has 13 amino acids. The V gene's germline CDR1 is SQVTM and CDR2 ANQGSEA. CDR3 nucleotides: TGCAGCGTTGGCAACAGCCAATACAATGAGCAGTTCTTC. It is translated as CSVGNSQYNEQFF.

This clonotype was seen a few times. The rearrangement links TRBV27 to TRBJ2-5, with D possibly TRBD2 on 5 matching bases. V was trimmed by 6 bases and J by 2 bases, leaving 16 bases between them. The CDR3 sequence is 15 residues long. Germline CDR1 reads MNHEY; CDR2 reads SMNVEV (reference sequence). The CDR3 nucleotides read TGTGCCAGCAGCCATAGACTATCCCCACAAGAGACCCAGTACTTC. Its translation: CASSHRLSPQETQYF.

The chain employs TRBV20-1 and TRBJ1-6, with 7 bases that match TRBD1. The CDR3 is made up of 14 amino acids. CDR1 and CDR2 from the germline V gene are DFQATT and SNEGSKA (reference sequence). V dropped 4 bases and J dropped 3; count of bases not matched to a gene: 3. CDR3: CSANRQGYNSPLHF. The CDR3 nucleotides read TGCAGTGCTAACAGACAGGGCTATAATTCACCCCTCCACTTT.

The rearrangement uses TRBV3-1 and TRBJ1-5; D is ambiguous. The germline V gene encodes CDR1 LGHDT and CDR2 YNNKEL (reference sequence). V was trimmed by 4 bases and J by 7 bases, leaving 11 bases between them. The CDR3 length is 13 residues. Written as DNA, the CDR3 is TGTGCCAGCAGCCGGGGAGTACGGCAGCCCCAGCATTTT. Protein product: CASSRGVRQPQHF.

This clonotype was picked up a small number of times. The CDR3 protein is CASSVQGREETQYF. The CDR3 DNA sequence: TGTGCCAGCAGTGTCCAGGGGCGGGAAGAGACCCAGTACTTC. The chain combines TRBV27 with TRBJ2-5; maybe TRBD1 (6 bases). From germline, CDR1 is MNHEY and CDR2 SMNVEV (reference sequence). The V end was cut by 5 bases, the J end by 3 bases, with 13 bases between. The CDR3 extends over 14 amino acids.

The chain couples TRBV7-7 to TRBJ2-1; 7 bases match TRBD2. V lost 3 bases, J lost 9 bases, and 8 bases stayed unmatched. This CDR3 comprises 14 residues. The germline gives CDR1 SSHAT, CDR2 FNYEAQ (reference sequence). This CDR3 is CASSLTSTLGEQFF. DNA for the CDR3: TGTGCCAGCAGCTTGACTAGCACCCTGGGTGAGCAGTTCTTC. The variable domain in full, with the rest retrieved from reference TRBV7-7 and TRBJ2-1, is GAGVSQSPRYKVTKRGQDVTLRCDPISSHATLYWYQQALGQGPEFLTYFNYEAQPDKSGLPSDRFSAERPEGSISTLTIQRTEQRDSAMYRCASSLTSTLGEQFFGPGTRLTVL.

This clonotype was picked up a small number of times. CDR3 sequence (DNA): TGTGCCAGCAGTTCCTTAGCGGGAGTTAGGAAAGAGACCCAGTACTTC. This encodes CASSSLAGVRKETQYF. This sequence joins TRBV27 and TRBJ2-5, with 9 bases fitting TRBD2. The length of the CDR3 is 16 residues. Germline CDR1 is MNHEY and CDR2 is SMNVEV (reference sequence). V was pared by 4 bases and J by 3 bases, with 9 bases of the junction left unmatched.

The V call is TRBV20-1, the J call TRBJ2-3; D unresolved. V lost 1 base and J 6 bases, leaving 8 bases between the germline ends. The CDR3 extends over 12 amino acids. CDR1 and CDR2 (germline): DFQATT, SNEGSKA (reference sequence). In DNA, the CDR3 is TGCAGTGCTAGAGCGAGTGCCGATACGCAGTATTTT. It translates to CSARASADTQYF.

The CDR3 DNA follows: TGTGCCAGCAGCAGAGACCCTGGTTCTGAGCAGTTCTTC. Translation: CASSRDPGSEQFF. The J gene is TRBJ2-1, the V gene TRBV7-2; D is ambiguous. Per the germline V gene, CDR1 is SGHTA and CDR2 is FQGNSA. The ends were cut back, 5 bases at V and 9 bases at J, with 14 bases in the middle. The CDR3 loop spans 13 amino acids.

This clonotype was seen a few times. The chain couples TRBV27 to TRBJ2-5; weak D call: TRBD2 (5 bases). This CDR3 comprises 15 residues. CDR1 and CDR2 from the germline V gene are MNHEY and SMNVEV (reference sequence). Trimming took off 6 bases at V and 4 bases at J, with 18 bases between the two ends. The CDR3 here is CASSLRFGGGETQYF. CDR3 nucleotide sequence: TGTGCCAGCAGCTTGCGTTTCGGAGGAGGAGAGACCCAGTACTTC.